The present T cell receptor (beta chain) was sequenced within a study of blood T cell repertoires in COVID-19. Looking at the study overall: Donors in the United States, Italy and Spain gave samples during acute or convalescent COVID-19. From T cells, B-cell-depleted T cells, or PBMCs came the material, which was cDNA or gDNA.

All enrollees were about 18 to 90 years old and from fewer than 25 US areas. Some clones are missing from TCRdb's copy, which holds only in-frame ones; the method was immunoSEQ multiplex PCR. The table includes about 400,000 clones, around nine tenths detected once. CDR1 MNHEY and CDR2 SVGAGI come from the germline V gene. V gave up 4 bases and J gave up 6 bases; unmatched junction bases: 5. The length of the CDR3 is 13 residues. The TCR comes from a woman aged 30 to 39 with acute COVID-19. V gene TRBV6-5 combines with J gene TRBJ2-5; TRBD1 agrees at 7 bases. Sequenced sample: PBMCs or T cells enriched from blood (not recorded which). Written as DNA, the CDR3 is TGTGCCAGCAGTTTTCGGGACAGAAAGACCCAGTACTTC. Translated, it gives CASSFRDRKTQYF.